What follows is one T cell receptor beta chain and its context. This entry comes from a study of regulatory T cells in long-lasting Graves disease. The length of the CDR3 is 15 residues. Germline V CDR1 and CDR2: LNHDA, SQIVND (reference sequence). Trimming removed 7 bases from V and 0 bases from J, with 13 bases in between. The TCR beta library used iRepertoire HTBI primers with Arm-PCR amplification of CDR3. TCRdb used MiXCR to reprocess the multiplex PCR reads, holding one entry per CDR3 protein. The data show roughly 420,000 distinct CDR3 sequences, 15% to 17% seen once. The time point: newly diagnosed GD, antithyroid drugs for less than 3 months. TCR sequences were obtained from RNA taken from PBMCs.

The origin of this receptor is a female donor with Graves disease. Source: peripheral blood mononuclear cells (PBMCs), taken at new diagnosis, from a patient treated with antithyroid drugs. The chain couples TRBV19 to TRBJ1-5, with TRBD1 as a possible D gene (5 bases). The CDR3 coding sequence is TGTGCCAGTACTCGACGGGGGGATAGCAATCAGCCCCAGCATTTT. It specifies CASTRRGDSNQPQHF. The entire variable domain, with the rest obtained from reference TRBV19 and TRBJ1-5, is as follows: DGGITQSPKYLFRKEGQNVTLSCEQNLNHDAMYWYRQDPGQGLRLIYYSQIVNDFQKGDIAEGYSVSREKKESFPLTVTSAQKNPTAFYLCASTRRGDSNQPQHFGDGTRLSIL.